This entry is about one T cell receptor beta chain. Amplification used 60 Vbeta primers and 13 Jbeta primers. Here immunoSEQ multiplex PCR was the method, and the copy in TCRdb shows in-frame clones only, minus some. The sample carries about 82,000 clones, 60% to 80% recorded once. Healthy bone marrow donors made up the donors. This sample was taken from a study of cytomegalovirus exposure and HLA in healthy donors. V lost 4 bases, J lost 2 bases, and 1 base stayed unmatched. This CDR3 has 15 residues. CDR1 is MNHNS and CDR2 is SASEGT in the germline V gene. Sequenced: PBMCs. The sequence derives from a woman between 50 and 59 years old in good health and CMV-seropositive. This chain uses TRBV6-1 with TRBJ2-6; 8 bases are a match to TRBD1. CDR3 protein: CASSGGQAGANVLTF. The CDR3 DNA sequence: TGTGCCAGCAGTGGGGGACAGGCTGGGGCCAACGTCCTGACTTTC.